Only a few counts were recorded for the clone carrying this TCR beta chain. Antigen: not known. The sample originates from a study of CD8 T cells in ankylosing spondylitis. General study results and limits: Characteristic, it appeared, of ankylosing spondylitis blood was a TCR beta motif of eight highly homologous variants.

The CDR3 has 19 amino acids. Losses at the gene ends were 1 base for V and 6 bases for J; bases not matched to a gene: 13. Per the germline V gene, CDR1 is SGHTA and CDR2 is FQGTGA. MiXCR was run by TCRdb on the 5' RACE reads, yielding one entry per CDR3 protein. The table includes around 440,000 distinct CDR3 sequences, roughly 17% detected once. The sequenced material came from blood, either unsorted or a sorted T cell fraction (not recorded which). The V and J genes are TRBV7-3 and TRBJ2-1; 12 bases are a match to TRBD1. The receptor was isolated from a male donor with ankylosing spondylitis. Here the CDR3 reads CASSLKGGAGTGGSNEQFF. The CDR3 DNA reads TGTGCCAGCAGCTTAAAAGGAGGGGCCGGGACAGGGGGCTCCAATGAGCAGTTCTTC.